This record concerns one T cell receptor beta chain sequence. Its antigen has not been determined. No clone much larger than this one lies a single base away; base qualities are absent. TCR CDR3 regions were amplified from genomic DNA by multiplex PCR using the deep immunoSEQ assay. Genomic DNA extracted from each cell subset was distributed evenly over all wells of several immunoSEQ 96-well plates, and each plate served as one replicate. For sorted subsets, 200 to 250 ng of genomic DNA, equivalent to 25,000 to 35,000 T cell genomes, went into each replicate PCR. Purified libraries were measured with a Qubit 3.0 fluorometer, size-checked on a Bioanalyzer 2100, and measured again with the KAPA Library Quantification kit. Each immunoSEQ 96-well plate was sequenced on its own single-read 150-cycle Illumina NextSeq 550 flow cell. For the original study's pipeline: Because the immunoSEQ output held only junctional sequences and lacked quality scores, the filtering could not match the filtering applied to full-length reads. Sequences were annotated with PyIR, a Python wrapper for IgBLAST v1.9, using IMGT germline references to assign V/J genes and CDR3. Reads were removed for weak V/J assignments (E-value above 1e-6), missing CDR3, stop codons, out-of-frame junctions, or ambiguous translated residues. V3J clonotypes were defined as sequences sharing the same inferred V gene, J gene, and CDR3 amino acid sequence. To compute the percentage overlap between repertoires, the number of shared unique clonotypes was divided by the size of the smaller repertoire. Richness of each repertoire was evaluated using RTK rarefaction, the Chao1 estimator, and Recon v2.1 estimates of unobserved clonotypes. Generation probabilities for all TCRbeta clonotypes obtained by the gDNA method from a handful of donors were computed using OLGA. TCRdb mirrors the immuneACCESS table, restricted to in-frame sequences. Some clones are absent from its copies; in checked studies, under half trace to an unresolved V gene, and the reason for the others is unknown. From that table come the V and J calls and clone size; the DNA was used to work out D and trimming. Across this sample there are around 2.1 million clones, with about 93% seen only once. Of the sample, around 1.7% is held by the ten largest clones.

For the CD8 naive samples, CD45RO-negative cells were positively selected for CCR7, yielding a CD45RA+CCR7+ population from which TemRA cells were excluded. The donors were healthy, HIV-negative adults who had no recently reported acute infections or vaccinations. All donors were Caucasian adults living in Nashville, Tennessee, USA. Blood was collected by leukapheresis, and PBMCs were isolated by Ficoll-Histopaque density gradient centrifugation and then cryopreserved in liquid nitrogen vapor phase. Analytical flow cytometry was used to check the purity and quantity of each magnetically sorted T cell population. Each sorted fraction had its genomic DNA isolated and then quantified by UV absorbance on a Nanodrop 2000c. The data were obtained in a study of shared clonotypes between healthy human individuals (dated by TCRdb to about 2020). General notes on the study: Two women and a few men aged 18 to 49 years were included in the cohort. For each donor, three plates each were used for CD4 naive and CD4 memory, two plates were used for CD8 naive, and one plate was used for CD8 memory. The study deeply sequenced blood TCR repertoires of five healthy adults to estimate repertoire size and the extent of clonotype sharing between individuals. Libraries were prepared and TCR repertoires were sequenced by different laboratories using diverse techniques, in order to increase sequencing depth and limit assay-specific biases. Between about 0.94 and 8.9 billion PBMCs per donor were obtained by leukapheresis. The research as a whole found: Because the study included only a small number of donors, the genetic and exposure-history diversity represented was limited. Only blood was sampled, and tissue TCR repertoires likely differ from those in blood. Naive subsets generally had larger estimated clonotype richness than memory subsets. Compared with non-shared clonotypes, clonotypes shared by all four sorted-subset donors had higher generation probabilities. Based on pairwise subsampling, the degree of clonotype sharing among donors was expected to be affected by sequencing depth. Rarefaction of sorted-subset datasets indicated incomplete sequencing despite the large sequencing depth. Across a few donors, around 5.4% of naive CD4, 3% to 4% of naive CD8, around 2.1% of memory CD4, and around 0.4% of memory CD8 clonotypes were shared.

The germline V gene supplies CDR1 MRHNA and CDR2 SNTAGT. Spanning cysteine to phenylalanine, the CDR3 consists of 19 amino acids. Just the 57-base CDR3 DNA is kept, in frame starting at base 1. V loses 2 bases of germline sequence and J loses 0 bases, and the interval between the two ends is 19 bases. The sequencing sample was made of naive CD8+ T cells from PBMCs. The cell subset or site tag for this specimen amounts to: CD45RA+CCR7+. This receptor was identified in a man aged 18 to 35 in good health. Some clones in this sample may be carry-over from other donors' samples. The chain was built from TRBV6-4 and TRBJ2-2; TRBD2 is perhaps the D gene, given 5 matching bases. The DNA sequence reads TGTGCCAGCAGTGACCCGCGGCCCCGAGACTACGCGAACACCGGGGAGCTGTTTTTT. The resulting protein is CASSDPRPRDYANTGELFF.